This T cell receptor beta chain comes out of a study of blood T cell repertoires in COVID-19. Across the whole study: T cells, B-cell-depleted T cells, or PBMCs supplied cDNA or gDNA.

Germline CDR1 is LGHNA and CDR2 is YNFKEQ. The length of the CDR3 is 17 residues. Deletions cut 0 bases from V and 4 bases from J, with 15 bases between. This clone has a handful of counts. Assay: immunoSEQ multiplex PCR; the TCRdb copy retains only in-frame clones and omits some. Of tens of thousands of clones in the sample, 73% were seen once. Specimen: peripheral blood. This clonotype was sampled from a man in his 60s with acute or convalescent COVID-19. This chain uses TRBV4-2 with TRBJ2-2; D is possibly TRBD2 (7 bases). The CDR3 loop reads CASSQEPGGPGTGELFF. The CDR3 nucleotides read TGTGCCAGCAGCCAAGAGCCCGGGGGGCCTGGCACCGGGGAGCTGTTTTTT.